This record looks at one T cell receptor beta chain sequence and its context. Germline assignment: CDR1 MGHDK and CDR2 SYGVNS. Trimming removed 5 bases from V and 7 bases from J, with 14 bases in between. The CDR3 is 14 residues long. This sample was taken from a study of cytomegalovirus exposure and HLA in healthy donors. Both 60 Vbeta primers and 13 Jbeta primers went into the PCR. Some clones are missing from TCRdb's copy, which holds only in-frame ones; the method was immunoSEQ multiplex PCR. The sample yields roughly 160,000 clones, around 78% seen once. The receptor was isolated from a woman aged 50 to 60 in good health and CMV-seropositive. Sequencing input: PBMCs. J is TRBJ1-4 and V is TRBV25-1, with D tentatively TRBD1 (6 bases). In DNA form, the CDR3 reads TGTGCCAGCAGTTCGACAGGTCGGGGTGAAAAACTGTTTTTT. It specifies CASSSTGRGEKLFF.